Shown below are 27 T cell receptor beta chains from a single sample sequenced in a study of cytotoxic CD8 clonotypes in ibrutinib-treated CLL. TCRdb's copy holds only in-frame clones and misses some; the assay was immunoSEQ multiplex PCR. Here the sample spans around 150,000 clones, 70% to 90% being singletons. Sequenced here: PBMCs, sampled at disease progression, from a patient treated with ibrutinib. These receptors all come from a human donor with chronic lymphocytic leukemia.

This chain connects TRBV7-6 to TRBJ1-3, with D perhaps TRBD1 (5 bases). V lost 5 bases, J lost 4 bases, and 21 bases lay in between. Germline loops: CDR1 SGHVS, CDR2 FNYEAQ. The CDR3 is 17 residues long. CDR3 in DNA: TGTGCCAGCAGCGCCAAGACACGGCGCAGGGACGGAAACACCATATATTTT. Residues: CASSAKTRRRDGNTIYF.

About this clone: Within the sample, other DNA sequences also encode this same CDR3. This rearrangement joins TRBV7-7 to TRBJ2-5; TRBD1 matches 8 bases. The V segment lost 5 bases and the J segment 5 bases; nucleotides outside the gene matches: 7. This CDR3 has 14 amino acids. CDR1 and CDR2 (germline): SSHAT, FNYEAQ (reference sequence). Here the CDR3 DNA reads TGTGCCAGCAGCCCGACAGGGGCGGGGGAGACCCAGTACTTC. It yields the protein CASSPTGAGETQYF.

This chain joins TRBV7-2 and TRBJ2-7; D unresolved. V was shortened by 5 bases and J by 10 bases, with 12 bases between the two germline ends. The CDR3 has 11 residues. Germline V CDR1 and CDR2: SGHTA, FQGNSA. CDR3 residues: CASSPRLKQYF. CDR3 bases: TGTGCCAGCAGCCCAAGACTGAAACAGTACTTC.

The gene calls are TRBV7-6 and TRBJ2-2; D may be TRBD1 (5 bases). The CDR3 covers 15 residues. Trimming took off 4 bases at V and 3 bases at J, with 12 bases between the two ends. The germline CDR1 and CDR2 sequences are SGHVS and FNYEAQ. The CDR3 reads CASSSRDVYTGELFF. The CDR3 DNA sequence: TGTGCCAGCAGCTCCAGGGATGTTTACACCGGGGAGCTGTTTTTT.

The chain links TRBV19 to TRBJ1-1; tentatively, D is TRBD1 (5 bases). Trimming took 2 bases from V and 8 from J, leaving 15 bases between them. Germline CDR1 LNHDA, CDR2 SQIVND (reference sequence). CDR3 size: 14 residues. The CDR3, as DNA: TGTGCCAGTAGTATACTAACAGGTTTAAGGGAAGCTTTCTTT. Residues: CASSILTGLREAFF. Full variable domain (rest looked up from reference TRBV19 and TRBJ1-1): DGGITQSPKYLFRKEGQNVTLSCEQNLNHDAMYWYRQDPGQGLRLIYYSQIVNDFQKGDIAEGYSVSREKKESFPLTVTSAQKNPTAFYLCASSILTGLREAFFGQGTRLTVV.

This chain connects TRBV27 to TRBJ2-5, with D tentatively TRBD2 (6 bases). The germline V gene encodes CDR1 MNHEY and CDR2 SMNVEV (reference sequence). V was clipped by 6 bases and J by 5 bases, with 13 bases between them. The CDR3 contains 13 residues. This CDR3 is CASRRDLRETQYF. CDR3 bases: TGTGCCAGCAGACGGGACTTAAGGGAGACCCAGTACTTC.

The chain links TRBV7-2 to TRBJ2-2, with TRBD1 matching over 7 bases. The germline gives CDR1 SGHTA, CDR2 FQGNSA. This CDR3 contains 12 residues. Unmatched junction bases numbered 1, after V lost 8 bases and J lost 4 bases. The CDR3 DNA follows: TGTGCCAGCTCAGGGGGCACCGGGGAGCTGTTTTTT. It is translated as CASSGGTGELFF.

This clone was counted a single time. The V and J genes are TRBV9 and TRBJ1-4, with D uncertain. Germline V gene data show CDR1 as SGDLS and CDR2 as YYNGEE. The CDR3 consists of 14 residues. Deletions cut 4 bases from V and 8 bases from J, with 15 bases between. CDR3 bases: TGTGCCAGCAGCCCCAATCGAGGGCTGGAAAAACTGTTTTTT. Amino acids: CASSPNRGLEKLFF.

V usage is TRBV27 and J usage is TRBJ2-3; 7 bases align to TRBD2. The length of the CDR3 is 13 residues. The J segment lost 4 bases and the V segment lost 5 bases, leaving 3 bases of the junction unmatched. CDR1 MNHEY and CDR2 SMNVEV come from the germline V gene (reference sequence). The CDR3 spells CASSRREADTQYF. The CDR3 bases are TGTGCCAGCAGTCGACGGGAGGCAGATACGCAGTATTTT.

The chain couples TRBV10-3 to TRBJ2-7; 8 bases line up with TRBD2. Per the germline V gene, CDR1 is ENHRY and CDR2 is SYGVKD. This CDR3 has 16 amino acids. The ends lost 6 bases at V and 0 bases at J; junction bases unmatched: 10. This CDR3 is CAISSASGSSSYEQYF. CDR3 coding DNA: TGTGCCATCAGCTCCGCTAGCGGGTCTAGCTCCTACGAGCAGTACTTC.

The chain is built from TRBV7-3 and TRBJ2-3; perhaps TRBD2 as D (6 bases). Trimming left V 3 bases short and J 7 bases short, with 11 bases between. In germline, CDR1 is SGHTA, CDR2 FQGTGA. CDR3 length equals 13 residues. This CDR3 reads CASSLGDSNTQYF. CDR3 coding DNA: TGTGCCAGCAGCTTGGGGGACTCAAATACGCAGTATTTT.

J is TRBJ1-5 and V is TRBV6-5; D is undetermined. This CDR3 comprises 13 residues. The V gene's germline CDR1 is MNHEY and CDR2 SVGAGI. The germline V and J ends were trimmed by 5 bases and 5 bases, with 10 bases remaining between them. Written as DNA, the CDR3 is TGTGCCAGCAGTCCGGCGGGTTATCAGCCCCAGCATTTT. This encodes CASSPAGYQPQHF.

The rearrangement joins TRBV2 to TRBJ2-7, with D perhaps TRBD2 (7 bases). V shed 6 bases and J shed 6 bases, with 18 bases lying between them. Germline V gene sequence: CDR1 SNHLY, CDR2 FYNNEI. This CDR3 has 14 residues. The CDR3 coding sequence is TGTGCCAGCAGCCTGGGGGGGGGCAGGGCCGAGCAGTACTTC. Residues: CASSLGGGRAEQYF. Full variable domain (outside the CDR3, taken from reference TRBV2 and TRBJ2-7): EPEVTQTPSHQVTQMGQEVILRCVPISNHLYFYWYRQILGQKVEFLVSFYNNEISEKSEIFDDQFSVERPDGSNFTLKIRSTKLEDSAMYFCASSLGGGRAEQYFGPGTRLTVT.

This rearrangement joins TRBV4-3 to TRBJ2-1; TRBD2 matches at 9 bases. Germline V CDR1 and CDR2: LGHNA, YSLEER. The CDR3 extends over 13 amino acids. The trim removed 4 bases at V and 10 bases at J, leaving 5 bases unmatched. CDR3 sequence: CASSPHLAGEQFF. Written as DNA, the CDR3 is TGCGCCAGCAGCCCTCACCTAGCGGGAGAGCAGTTCTTC.

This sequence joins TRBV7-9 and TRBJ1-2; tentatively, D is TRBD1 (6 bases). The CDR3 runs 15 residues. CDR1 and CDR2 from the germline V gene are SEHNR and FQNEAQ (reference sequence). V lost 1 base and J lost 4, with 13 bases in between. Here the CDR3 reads CASSLVQGRAYGYTF. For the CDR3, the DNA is TGTGCCAGCAGCTTAGTTCAGGGGCGGGCCTATGGCTACACCTTC.

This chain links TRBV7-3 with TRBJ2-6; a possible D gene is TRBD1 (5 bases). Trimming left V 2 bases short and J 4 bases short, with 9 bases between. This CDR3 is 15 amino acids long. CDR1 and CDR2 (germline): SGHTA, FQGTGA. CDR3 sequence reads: CASSLSGQGANVLTF. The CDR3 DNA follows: TGTGCCAGCAGCTTATCAGGGCAGGGGGCCAACGTCCTGACTTTC. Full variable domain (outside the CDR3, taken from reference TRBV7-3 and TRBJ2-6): GAGVSQTPSNKVTEKGKYVELRCDPISGHTALYWYRQSLGQGPEFLIYFQGTGAADDSGLPNDRFFAVRPEGSVSTLKIQRTERGDSAVYLCASSLSGQGANVLTFGAGSRLTVL.

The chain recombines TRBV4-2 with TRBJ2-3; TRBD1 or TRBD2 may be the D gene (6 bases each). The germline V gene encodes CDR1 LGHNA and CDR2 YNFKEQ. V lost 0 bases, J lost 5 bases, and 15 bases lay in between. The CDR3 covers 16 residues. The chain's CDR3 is CASSQERRGGQDTQYF. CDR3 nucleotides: TGTGCCAGCAGCCAAGAACGCAGGGGAGGTCAAGATACGCAGTATTTT.

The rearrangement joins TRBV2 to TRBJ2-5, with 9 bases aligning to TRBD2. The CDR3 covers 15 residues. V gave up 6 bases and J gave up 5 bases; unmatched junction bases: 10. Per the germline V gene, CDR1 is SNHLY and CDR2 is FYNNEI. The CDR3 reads CASRGLAGEGETQYF. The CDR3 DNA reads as TGTGCCAGCAGGGGGTTAGCGGGAGAAGGGGAGACCCAGTACTTC.

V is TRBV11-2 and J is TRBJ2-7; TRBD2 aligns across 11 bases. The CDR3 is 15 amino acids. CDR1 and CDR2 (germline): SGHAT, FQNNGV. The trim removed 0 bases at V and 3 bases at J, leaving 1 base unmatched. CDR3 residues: CASSLELAGVYEQYF. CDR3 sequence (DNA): TGTGCCAGCAGCTTAGAACTAGCGGGAGTCTACGAGCAGTACTTC.

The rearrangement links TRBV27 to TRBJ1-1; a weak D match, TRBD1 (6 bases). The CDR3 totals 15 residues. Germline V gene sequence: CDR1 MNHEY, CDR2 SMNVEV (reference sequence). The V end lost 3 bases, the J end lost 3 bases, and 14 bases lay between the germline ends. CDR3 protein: CASSFFRGSDTEAFF. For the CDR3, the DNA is TGTGCCAGCAGTTTTTTCAGGGGTTCGGACACTGAAGCTTTCTTT.

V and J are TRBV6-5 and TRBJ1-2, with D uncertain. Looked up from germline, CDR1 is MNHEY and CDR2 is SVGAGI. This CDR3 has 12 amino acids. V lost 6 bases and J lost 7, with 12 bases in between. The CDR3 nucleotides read TGTGCCAGCAGACTCGGGTACAGTGGCTACACCTTC. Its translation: CASRLGYSGYTF.

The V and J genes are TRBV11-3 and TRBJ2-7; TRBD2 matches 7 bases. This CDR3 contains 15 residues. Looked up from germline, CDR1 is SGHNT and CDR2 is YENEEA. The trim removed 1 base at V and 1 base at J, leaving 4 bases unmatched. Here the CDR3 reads CASSLVGGSSYEQYF. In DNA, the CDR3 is TGTGCCAGCAGCTTAGTTGGCGGGAGTTCCTACGAGCAGTACTTC.

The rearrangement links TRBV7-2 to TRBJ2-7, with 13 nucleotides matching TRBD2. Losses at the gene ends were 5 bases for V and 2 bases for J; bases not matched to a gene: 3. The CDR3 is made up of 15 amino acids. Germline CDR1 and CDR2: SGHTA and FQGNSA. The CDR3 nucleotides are TGTGCCAGCAGCCCAACTAGCGGGAGGGCCTACGAGCAGTACTTC. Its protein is CASSPTSGRAYEQYF.

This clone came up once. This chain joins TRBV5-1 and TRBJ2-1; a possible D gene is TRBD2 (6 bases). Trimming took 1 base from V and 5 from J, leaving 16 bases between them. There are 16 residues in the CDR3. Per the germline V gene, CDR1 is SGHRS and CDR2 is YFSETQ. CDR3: CASSLRPGDWDNEQFF. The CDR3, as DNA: TGCGCCAGCAGCTTGCGACCTGGGGACTGGGACAATGAGCAGTTCTTC.

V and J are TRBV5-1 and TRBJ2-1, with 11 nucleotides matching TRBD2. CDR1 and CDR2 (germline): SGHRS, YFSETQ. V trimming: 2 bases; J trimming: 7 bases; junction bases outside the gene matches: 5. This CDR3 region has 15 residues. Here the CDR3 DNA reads TGCGCCAGCAGCTTACTAGCGGGAGAGGCGAATGAGCAGTTCTTC. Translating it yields CASSLLAGEANEQFF.

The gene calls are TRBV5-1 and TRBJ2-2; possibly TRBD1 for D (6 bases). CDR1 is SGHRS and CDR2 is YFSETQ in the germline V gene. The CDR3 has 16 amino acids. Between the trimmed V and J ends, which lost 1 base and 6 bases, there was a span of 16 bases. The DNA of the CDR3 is TGCGCCAGCAGCTTGAATGCAGGGGTGCTAGCCGGGGAGCTGTTTTTT. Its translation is CASSLNAGVLAGELFF. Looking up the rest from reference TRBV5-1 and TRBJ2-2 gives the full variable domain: KAGVTQTPRYLIKTRGQQVTLSCSPISGHRSVSWYQQTPGQGLQFLFEYFSETQRNKGNFPGRFSGRQFSNSRSEMNVSTLELGDSALYLCASSLNAGVLAGELFFGEGSRLTVL.

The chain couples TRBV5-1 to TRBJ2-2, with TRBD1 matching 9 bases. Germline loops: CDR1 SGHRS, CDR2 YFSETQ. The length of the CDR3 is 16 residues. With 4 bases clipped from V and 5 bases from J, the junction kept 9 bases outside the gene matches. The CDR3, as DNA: TGCGCCAGCAGCGGAGGACAGGGGATTCTGACCGGGGAGCTGTTTTTT. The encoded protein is CASSGGQGILTGELFF.